This T cell receptor beta chain stems from a study of CD8 T cells in ankylosing spondylitis. General study findings and limits: Some motif variants were previously reported in reactive arthritis synovial fluid and blood. A TCR beta motif of roughly eight highly homologous variants appeared characteristic of ankylosing spondylitis blood.

The CDR3 is 17 residues long. V dropped 0 bases and J dropped 2 bases, with 16 bases sitting between them. The V gene's germline CDR1 is LGHDT and CDR2 YNNKEL (reference sequence). Researchers built TCR beta libraries using quantitative 5'-RACE with molecular barcodes. TCRdb used MiXCR to reprocess the 5' RACE reads, holding one entry per CDR3 protein. The data hold under 300,000 distinct CDR3 sequences, with about 11% observed a single time. This clonotype was counted a few times. The antigen remains undetermined. This clonotype originated in a male donor with ankylosing spondylitis or in good health (not recorded which). Sequencing input: blood, either unsorted or a sorted T cell fraction (not recorded which). The V call is TRBV3-1, the J call TRBJ1-1; D possibly corresponds to TRBD1 (5 bases). CDR3 coding DNA: TGTGCCAGCAGCCAAGAAGTGTGGGGGGGAGTAAACACTGAAGCTTTCTTT. This codes for CASSQEVWGGVNTEAFF.